Listed below are T cell receptor beta chains from one sample, sequenced in a study of a mutant IDH1 vaccine in newly diagnosed glioma. These receptors lack a known antigen. Profiled with immunoSEQ multiplex PCR; TCRdb holds only in-frame clones, not every one. The sample comprises about 32,000 clones, roughly 80% of which are singletons, and approximately 7.1% rests with the top ten. The material was PBMCs, obtained from a glioma patient whose treatment included an IDH1 peptide vaccine. The receptors originated from a woman between 18 and 29 years old with glioma. CDR3s include the opening cysteine and the closing phenylalanine or tryptophan. The D gene is left open where the match is weak. Clone sizes are given selectively: once, few, many, or a class where the clone is expanded.

j_call v_call d_call clone_size cdr3_aa cdr3_nt
TRBJ1-3 TRBV7-2 . once CASSFTWGPGNTIYF TGTGCCAGCAGCTTTACTTGGGGGCCTGGAAACACCATATATTTT
TRBJ1-2 TRBV7-2 . few CASSNQGGYGYTF TGTGCCAGCAGCAATCAGGGTGGCTATGGCTACACCTTC
TRBJ2-7 TRBV4-1 TRBD1 . CASSRQGPTSYEQYF TGCGCCAGCAGCCGACAGGGGCCGACTTCCTACGAGCAGTACTTC
TRBJ1-5 TRBV7-8 TRBD1 . CASSLAVKGARGNQPQHF TGTGCCAGCAGCTTAGCAGTCAAGGGGGCGCGGGGCAATCAGCCCCAGCATTTT
TRBJ1-1 TRBV7-6 . . CASSIDNIFSEAFF TGTGCCAGCAGTATAGATAACATTTTCTCTGAAGCTTTCTTT
TRBJ2-1 TRBV5-5 . few CASQPGTWGNEQFF TGTGCCAGCCAGCCGGGAACCTGGGGCAATGAGCAGTTCTTC
TRBJ1-4 TRBV19 . . CASRPSGFSTNEKLFF TGTGCCAGTAGGCCCTCAGGGTTCTCAACTAATGAAAAACTGTTTTTT
TRBJ2-1 TRBV5-1 TRBD2 . CASSPLAGAGNEQFF TGCGCCAGCAGCCCACTAGCGGGAGCTGGGAATGAGCAGTTCTTC
TRBJ1-1 TRBV5-1 . . CASSHDWADTEAFF TGCGCCAGCAGCCACGACTGGGCGGACACTGAAGCTTTCTTT
TRBJ2-7 TRBV5-1 TRBD2 . CASSLLPPLSGGPYEQYF TGCGCCAGCAGCCTCCTTCCCCCCCTCAGCGGGGGGCCCTACGAGCAGTACTTC
TRBJ1-2 TRBV10-3 . . CALYGYTF TGTGCCCTTTATGGCTACACCTTC
TRBJ2-7 TRBV7-9 . . CASSLGLKGEQYF TGTGCCAGCAGCTTAGGATTAAAGGGCGAGCAGTACTTC
TRBJ2-3 TRBV7-9 . . CASSLVFAQYF TGTGCCAGCAGCTTAGTGTTTGCGCAGTATTTT
TRBJ1-2 TRBV7-8 . . CASSRWEDNDYGYTF TGTGCCAGCAGCCGCTGGGAGGACAACGACTATGGCTACACCTTC
TRBJ2-7 TRBV27 . . CASSPSVGIFYEQYF TGTGCCAGCAGTCCCTCGGTTGGCATCTTCTACGAGCAGTACTTC
TRBJ1-1 TRBV10-3 TRBD1 . CAISEGQGNTEAFF TGTGCCATCAGTGAGGGACAGGGGAACACTGAAGCTTTCTTT
TRBJ2-7 TRBV28 TRBD2 . CASSSPTSGKGPGEQYF TGTGCCAGCAGTTCCCCGACTAGCGGGAAGGGTCCGGGTGAGCAGTACTTC
TRBJ1-6 TRBV6-5 . . CASSYFSGNSPLHF TGTGCCAGCAGTTACTTCTCTGGGAATTCACCCCTCCACTTT
TRBJ1-5 TRBV19 . . CASSSNSLNQPQHF TGTGCCAGTAGTTCGAATTCCCTGAATCAGCCCCAGCATTTT
TRBJ2-7 TRBV2 . . CASRDRQAYEQYF TGTGCCAGCAGAGACCGACAGGCCTACGAGCAGTACTTC
TRBJ1-5 TRBV11-2 . . CASAAGGNQPQHF TGTGCCAGCGCCGCAGGGGGCAATCAGCCCCAGCATTTT
TRBJ1-5 TRBV6-1 . . CASSDGKGNQPQHF TGTGCCAGCAGTGACGGGAAGGGCAATCAGCCCCAGCATTTT
TRBJ1-1 TRBV30 . few CAWSDIQGKGGEAFF TGTGCCTGGAGTGACATACAGGGTAAAGGCGGTGAAGCTTTCTTT
TRBJ1-6 TRBV7-8 . . CASNNGRGRDSPLHF TGTGCCAGCAACAATGGACGCGGACGGGATTCACCCCTCCACTTT
TRBJ2-3 TRBV19 TRBD2 . CASSIGGSGSDTQYF TGTGCCAGTAGTATTGGCGGGAGTGGCTCAGATACGCAGTATTTT
TRBJ2-7 TRBV7-9 TRBD1 . CASSRQGNLNYEQYF TGTGCCAGCAGCCGACAGGGTAACCTAAACTACGAGCAGTACTTC
TRBJ2-7 TRBV6-6 TRBD2 . CASSSSQGAGAGEQYF TGTGCCAGCAGTTCTTCTCAGGGAGCGGGAGCGGGGGAGCAGTACTTC
TRBJ2-5 TRBV19 . . CASSIDRGGGQETQYF TGTGCCAGTAGTATAGATAGGGGAGGGGGACAAGAGACCCAGTACTTC
TRBJ2-7 TRBV27 . . CASSSATGLIQYEQYF TGTGCCAGCAGTTCGGCGACAGGCTTGATACAATACGAGCAGTACTTC
TRBJ2-5 TRBV2 TRBD2 . CASNQREGETQYF TGTGCCAGCAATCAGCGGGAGGGGGAGACCCAGTACTTC
TRBJ2-1 TRBV4-2 . medium-sized CASSQDSTANNEQFF TGTGCCAGCAGCCAAGATAGCACAGCCAACAATGAGCAGTTCTTC
TRBJ2-2 TRBV9 . . CASSEKGGRVTGELFF TGTGCCAGCAGCGAAAAGGGGGGAAGGGTAACCGGGGAGCTGTTTTTT
TRBJ1-1 TRBV6-1 . . CASRPPSPRDPEAFF TGTGCCAGCAGACCACCTTCGCCCAGGGACCCGGAGGCTTTCTTT
TRBJ1-1 TRBV4-2 . . CASSLVGRGENTEAFF TGTGCCAGCAGCCTCGTAGGGAGGGGAGAGAACACTGAAGCTTTCTTT
TRBJ2-1 TRBV18 TRBD2 . CASSSLAGVVRNEQFF TGTGCCAGCTCATCCTTAGCGGGAGTAGTGAGGAATGAGCAGTTCTTC
TRBJ1-2 TRBV2 . . CASRDNNYGYTF TGTGCCAGCAGGGACAATAACTATGGCTACACCTTC
TRBJ2-3 TRBV25-1 . . CASSEISRTDTQYF TGTGCCAGCAGTGAAATTTCTCGCACAGATACGCAGTATTTT
TRBJ2-1 TRBV29-1 TRBD1 once CSVASPGQGIFF TGCAGCGTGGCCTCACCGGGACAGGGGATATTCTTC
TRBJ1-4 TRBV5-1 TRBD1 few CASSLYPGQGIANEKLFF TGCGCCAGCAGCTTGTATCCGGGACAGGGAATCGCTAATGAAAAACTGTTTTTT
TRBJ1-1 TRBV6-5 TRBD1 . CASSYNQGAVAFF TGTGCCAGCAGTTATAATCAGGGGGCGGTCGCTTTCTTT
TRBJ1-5 TRBV29-1 TRBD1 . CSVGGQGSQPQHF TGCAGCGTCGGGGGACAGGGGAGTCAGCCCCAGCATTTT
TRBJ1-5 TRBV10-3 . . CAIRSGAGDQPQHF TGTGCCATCAGGTCAGGCGCGGGTGATCAGCCCCAGCATTTT
TRBJ1-1 TRBV2 . . CASSLLRGLISEAFF TGTGCCAGCAGCTTGTTGAGGGGCTTAATATCTGAAGCTTTCTTT
TRBJ2-1 TRBV29-1 . . CSVGVVGPYNEQFF TGCAGCGTTGGTGTAGTGGGACCGTACAATGAGCAGTTCTTC
TRBJ1-4 TRBV19 . . CASSMGWSTNEKLFF TGTGCCAGTAGTATGGGCTGGTCAACTAATGAAAAACTGTTTTTT
TRBJ1-1 TRBV11-2 . . CASSSQGRGTEAFF TGTGCCAGCAGCTCCCAGGGGCGAGGCACTGAAGCTTTCTTT
TRBJ2-1 TRBV7-8 TRBD2 . CASSLEGGSYNEQFF TGTGCCAGCAGCTTAGAGGGAGGGTCCTACAATGAGCAGTTCTTC
TRBJ2-1 TRBV11-2 TRBD1 . CASSFTGQGVGYNEQFF TGTGCCAGCAGCTTTACCGGACAGGGGGTTGGCTACAATGAGCAGTTCTTC
TRBJ1-1 TRBV6-5 . . CASSSYSTLNTEAFF TGTGCCAGCAGCTCATATTCCACCTTGAACACTGAAGCTTTCTTT
TRBJ1-1 TRBV5-1 . few CASSPGLNTEAFF TGCGCCAGCAGCCCAGGACTGAACACTGAAGCTTTCTTT
TRBJ2-3 TRBV4-2 TRBD2 . CASSRTSGGAGSTDTQYF TGTGCCAGCAGCCGTACTAGCGGGGGGGCCGGAAGCACAGATACGCAGTATTTT
TRBJ2-7 TRBV25-1 . . CASGQRSYEQYF TGTGCCAGCGGACAGCGATCCTACGAGCAGTACTTC
TRBJ2-3 TRBV7-6 . . CASSFYRDRSTDTQYF TGTGCCAGCAGCTTCTACAGAGACCGTAGCACAGATACGCAGTATTTT
TRBJ2-2 TRBV5-1 TRBD2 . CASSPGDSSGTTGELFF TGCGCCAGCAGCCCTGGCGACAGTAGCGGGACTACCGGGGAGCTGTTTTTT